One sample yielded the 13 T cell receptor beta chains listed below, sequenced in a study of Tregs in tolerant kidney transplant recipients. The table came from immunoSEQ multiplex PCR; TCRdb's copy has only in-frame clones and leaves some out. The table records roughly 99,000 clones, roughly 93% of them present only once. Here the sequenced sample was CD4+ T cells from blood, taken before the transplant. The receptors here all came from a human donor who received a combined kidney and bone marrow transplant.

V is TRBV7-2 and J is TRBJ2-2; possibly TRBD2 for D (6 bases). From germline, CDR1 is SGHTA and CDR2 FQGNSA. CDR3 length: 15 residues. Trimming removed 3 bases from V and 2 bases from J, with 10 bases in between. CDR3 sequence (DNA): TGTGCCAGCAGCTTTGGGGGGTTAAACACCGGGGAGCTGTTTTTT. Its translation: CASSFGGLNTGELFF.

CDR3 residues: CASSSRDYLSNEQFF. The CDR3 DNA follows: TGCGCCAGCAGCTCCCGGGACTACCTTTCAAATGAGCAGTTCTTC. J is TRBJ2-1 and V is TRBV5-1; 7 bases agree with TRBD2. From germline, CDR1 is SGHRS and CDR2 YFSETQ. The CDR3 sequence is 15 residues long. The J segment lost 7 bases and the V segment lost 3 bases, leaving 10 bases of the junction unmatched. The full variable domain, its missing parts supplied by reference TRBV5-1 and TRBJ2-1, is KAGVTQTPRYLIKTRGQQVTLSCSPISGHRSVSWYQQTPGQGLQFLFEYFSETQRNKGNFPGRFSGRQFSNSRSEMNVSTLELGDSALYLCASSSRDYLSNEQFFGPGTRLTVL.

V and J are TRBV4-3 and TRBJ2-7, with a weak D call TRBD2 (6 bases). The germline V gene has CDR1 LGHNA and CDR2 YSLEER. The CDR3 runs to 15 residues. V was shortened by 0 bases and J by 2 bases, with 11 bases between the two germline ends. DNA for the CDR3: TGCGCCAGCAGCCAAGAAAGGGACTTTCCCTACGAGCAGTACTTC. It yields the protein CASSQERDFPYEQYF.

V is TRBV5-1 and J is TRBJ2-1; 10 bases match TRBD2. The CDR3 spans 16 residues. Germline CDR1 and CDR2: SGHRS and YFSETQ. The trim removed 4 bases at V and 3 bases at J, leaving 7 bases unmatched. The CDR3 DNA reads as TGCGCCAGCAGCCCGGCGTGGACTAGCGGCTACAATGAGCAGTTCTTC. Protein sequence: CASSPAWTSGYNEQFF.

The rearrangement joins TRBV4-2 to TRBJ2-7; TRBD2 matches 7 bases. The CDR3 contains 19 residues. CDR1 LGHNA and CDR2 YNFKEQ come from the germline V gene. Trimming at V came to 0 bases and at J to 0 bases, leaving 14 bases not matched to a gene. As DNA, the CDR3 is TGTGCCAGCAGCCAAGATTCCGGTGGGCGGGAGTCCCTCTCCTACGAGCAGTACTTC. Amino acid sequence: CASSQDSGGRESLSYEQYF.

In regard to this clone: The sample has other DNA sequences that encode this CDR3 too. The chain is built from TRBV29-1 and TRBJ2-7; D is unresolved. V was shortened by 4 bases and J by 2 bases, with 6 bases between the two germline ends. Germline CDR1 reads SQVTM; CDR2 reads ANQGSEA. The CDR3 loop spans 11 amino acids. The CDR3 here is CSVAQTYEQYF. The CDR3 DNA sequence: TGCAGCGTTGCCCAGACCTACGAGCAGTACTTC.

The J gene is TRBJ2-7, the V gene TRBV9; 7 bases align to TRBD2. V trimming: 2 bases; J trimming: 3 bases; junction bases outside the gene matches: 5. Germline V gene sequence: CDR1 SGDLS, CDR2 YYNGEE. The CDR3 is 14 amino acids. Written as DNA, the CDR3 is TGTGCCAGCAGCGTGACTAGCACCGACTACGAGCAGTACTTC. This sequence encodes CASSVTSTDYEQYF.

The rearrangement joins TRBV28 to TRBJ1-5; 9 bases agree with TRBD1. CDR3 length equals 16 residues. Germline lookup yields CDR1 MDHEN and CDR2 SYDVKM. J lost 4 bases, V lost 6 bases, and 10 bases had no gene match. The CDR3 sequence is CASRTRRQGGNQPQHF. In nucleotides, the CDR3 is TGTGCCAGCAGAACTCGAAGACAGGGGGGTAATCAGCCCCAGCATTTT.

The sample holds one count of this clone. The V and J genes are TRBV5-1 and TRBJ1-5; 9 nucleotides align to TRBD1. Germline CDR1 reads SGHRS; CDR2 reads YFSETQ. Germline trimming cut 4 bases from V and 6 bases from J; bases unmatched to any gene: 8. This CDR3 spans 15 amino acids. Written as DNA, the CDR3 is TGCGCCAGCAGCATAACAGGGGGCGCGGGTCAGCCCCAGCATTTT. It specifies CASSITGGAGQPQHF.

V and J are TRBV7-6 and TRBJ2-2; D ambiguous. CDR3 length: 14 amino acids. V lost 3 bases, J lost 8 bases, and 13 bases lay in between. Germline V lookup: CDR1 SGHVS, CDR2 FNYEAQ. As DNA, the CDR3 is TGTGCCAGCAGCTTTAATATTGTTCTAGGGGAGCTGTTTTTT. It yields the protein CASSFNIVLGELFF.

The rearrangement joins TRBV2 to TRBJ2-7; D possibly corresponds to TRBD2 (7 bases). The V gene lost 6 bases and the J gene lost 3 bases, with 18 bases spanning the gap. The CDR3 consists of 15 residues. Germline V gene sequence: CDR1 SNHLY, CDR2 FYNNEI. The CDR3 sequence: CASRGRGGRYYEQYF. Here the CDR3 DNA reads TGTGCCAGCAGGGGTAGGGGGGGCCGCTACTACGAGCAGTACTTC.

The rearrangement joins TRBV6-6 to TRBJ2-7; D might be TRBD2 (6 bases). CDR3 length: 14 amino acids. Germline lookup yields CDR1 MNHNY and CDR2 SVGAGI (reference sequence). Trimming took off 2 bases at V and 2 bases at J, with 10 bases between the two ends. CDR3 region: CASSYLALTYEQYF. CDR3 coding DNA: TGTGCCAGCAGTTACCTAGCGCTTACCTACGAGCAGTACTTC.

V gene TRBV7-9 combines with J gene TRBJ2-3, with 14 bases identical to TRBD2. V gave up 4 bases and J gave up 1 base; unmatched junction bases: 7. The CDR3 totals 18 residues. Germline V gene lookup returns CDR1 SEHNR and CDR2 FQNEAQ (reference sequence). CDR3 amino acids: CASSWTSGRQGRTDTQYF. DNA for the CDR3: TGTGCCAGCAGCTGGACTAGCGGGAGGCAGGGGCGCACAGATACGCAGTATTTT.